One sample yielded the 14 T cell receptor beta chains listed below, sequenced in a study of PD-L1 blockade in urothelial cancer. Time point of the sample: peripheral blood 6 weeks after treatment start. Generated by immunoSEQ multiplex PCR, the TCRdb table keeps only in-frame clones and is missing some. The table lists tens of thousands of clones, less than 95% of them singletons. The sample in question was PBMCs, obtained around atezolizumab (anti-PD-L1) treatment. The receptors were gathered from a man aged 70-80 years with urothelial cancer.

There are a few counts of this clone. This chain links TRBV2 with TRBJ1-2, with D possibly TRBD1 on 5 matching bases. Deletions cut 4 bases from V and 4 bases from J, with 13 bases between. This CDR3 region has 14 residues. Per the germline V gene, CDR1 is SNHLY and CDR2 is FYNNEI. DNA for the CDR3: TGTGCCAGCAGTGTCACTGACGGGGGCTATGGCTACACCTTC. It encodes CASSVTDGGYGYTF.

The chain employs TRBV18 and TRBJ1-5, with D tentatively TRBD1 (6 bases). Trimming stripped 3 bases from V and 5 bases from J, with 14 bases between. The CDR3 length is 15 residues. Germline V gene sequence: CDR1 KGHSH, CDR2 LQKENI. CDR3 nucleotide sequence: TGTGCCAGCTCACCTCAGGGGATAGGGCATCAGCCCCAGCATTTT. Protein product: CASSPQGIGHQPQHF. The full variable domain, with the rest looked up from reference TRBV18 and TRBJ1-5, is NAGVMQNPRHLVRRRGQEARLRCSPMKGHSHVYWYRQLPEEGLKFMVYLQKENIIDESGMPKERFSAEFPKEGPSILRIQQVVRGDSAAYFCASSPQGIGHQPQHFGDGTRLSIL.

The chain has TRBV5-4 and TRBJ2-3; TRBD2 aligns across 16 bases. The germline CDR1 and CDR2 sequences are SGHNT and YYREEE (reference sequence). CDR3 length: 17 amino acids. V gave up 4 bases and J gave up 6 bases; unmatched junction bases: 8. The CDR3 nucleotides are TGTGCCAGCAGCCGGGGACTAGCGGGAGGGCCCGGTGATACGCAGTATTTT. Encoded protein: CASSRGLAGGPGDTQYF. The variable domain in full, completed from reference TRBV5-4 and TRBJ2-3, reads ETGVTQSPTHLIKTRGQQVTLRCSSQSGHNTVSWYQQALGQGPQFIFQYYREEENGRGNFPPRFSGLQFPNYSSELNVNALELDDSALYLCASSRGLAGGPGDTQYFGPGTRLTVL.

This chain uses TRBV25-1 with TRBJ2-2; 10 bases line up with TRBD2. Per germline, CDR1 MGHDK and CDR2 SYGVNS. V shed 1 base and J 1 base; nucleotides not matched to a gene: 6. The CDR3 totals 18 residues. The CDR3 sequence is CASSELSSGRLNTGELFF. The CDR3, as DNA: TGTGCCAGCAGTGAATTAAGTAGCGGGAGGTTGAACACCGGGGAGCTGTTTTTT.

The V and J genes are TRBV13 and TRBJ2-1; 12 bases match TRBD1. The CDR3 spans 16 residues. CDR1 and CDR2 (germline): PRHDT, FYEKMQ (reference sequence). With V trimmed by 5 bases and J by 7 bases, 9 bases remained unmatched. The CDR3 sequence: CASSPGDRGPWNEQFF. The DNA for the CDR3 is TGTGCCAGCAGCCCGGGGGACAGGGGGCCCTGGAATGAGCAGTTCTTC.

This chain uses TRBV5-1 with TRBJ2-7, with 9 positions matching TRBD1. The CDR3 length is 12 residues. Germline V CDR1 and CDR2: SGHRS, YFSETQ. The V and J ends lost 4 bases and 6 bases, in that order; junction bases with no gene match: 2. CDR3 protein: CASSPDRGEQYF. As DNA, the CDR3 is TGCGCCAGCAGCCCGGACAGGGGCGAGCAGTACTTC. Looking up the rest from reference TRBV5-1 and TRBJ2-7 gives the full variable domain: KAGVTQTPRYLIKTRGQQVTLSCSPISGHRSVSWYQQTPGQGLQFLFEYFSETQRNKGNFPGRFSGRQFSNSRSEMNVSTLELGDSALYLCASSPDRGEQYFGPGTRLTVT.

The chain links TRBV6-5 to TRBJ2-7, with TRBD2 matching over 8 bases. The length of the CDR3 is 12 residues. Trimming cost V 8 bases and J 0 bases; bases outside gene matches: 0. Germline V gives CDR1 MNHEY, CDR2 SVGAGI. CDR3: CASGTSSYEQYF. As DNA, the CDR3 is TGTGCCAGCGGGACTAGCTCCTACGAGCAGTACTTC.

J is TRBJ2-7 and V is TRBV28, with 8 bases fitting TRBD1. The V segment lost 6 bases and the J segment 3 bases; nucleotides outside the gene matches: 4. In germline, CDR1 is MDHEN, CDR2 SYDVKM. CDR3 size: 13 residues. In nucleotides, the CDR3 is TGTGCCAGCAGAGGGACAGGAAACTACGAGCAGTACTTC. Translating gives CASRGTGNYEQYF.

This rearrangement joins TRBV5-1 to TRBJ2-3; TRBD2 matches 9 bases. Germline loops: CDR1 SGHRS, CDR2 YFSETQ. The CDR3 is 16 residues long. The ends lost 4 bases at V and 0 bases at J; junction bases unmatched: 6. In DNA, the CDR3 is TGCGCCAGCAGCCCCCCTAGCGGGGTAAGCACAGATACGCAGTATTTT. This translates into CASSPPSGVSTDTQYF.

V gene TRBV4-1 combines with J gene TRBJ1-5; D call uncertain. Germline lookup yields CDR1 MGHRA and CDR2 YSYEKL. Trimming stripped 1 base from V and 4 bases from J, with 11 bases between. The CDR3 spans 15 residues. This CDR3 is CASSQGGDINQPQHF. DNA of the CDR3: TGCGCCAGCAGCCAAGGGGGAGACATTAATCAGCCCCAGCATTTT.

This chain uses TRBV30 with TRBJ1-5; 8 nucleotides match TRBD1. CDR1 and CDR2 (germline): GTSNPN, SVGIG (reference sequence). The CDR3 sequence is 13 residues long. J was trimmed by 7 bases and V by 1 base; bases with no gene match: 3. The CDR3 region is CAWSAGGEQPQHF. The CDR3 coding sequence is TGTGCCTGGAGTGCAGGGGGCGAGCAGCCCCAGCATTTT. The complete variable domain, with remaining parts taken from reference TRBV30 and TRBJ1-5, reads SQTIHQWPATLVQPVGSPLSLECTVEGTSNPNLYWYRQAAGRGLQLLFYSVGIGQISSEVPQNLSASRPQDRQFILSSKKLLLSDSGFYLCAWSAGGEQPQHFGDGTRLSIL.

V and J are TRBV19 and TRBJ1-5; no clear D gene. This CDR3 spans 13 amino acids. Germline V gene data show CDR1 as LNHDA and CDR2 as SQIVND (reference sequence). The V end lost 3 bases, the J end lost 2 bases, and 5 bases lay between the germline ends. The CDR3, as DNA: TGTGCCAGTAGTATGAGTGGCAATCAGCCCCAGCATTTT. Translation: CASSMSGNQPQHF. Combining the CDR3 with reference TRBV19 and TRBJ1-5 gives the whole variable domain DGGITQSPKYLFRKEGQNVTLSCEQNLNHDAMYWYRQDPGQGLRLIYYSQIVNDFQKGDIAEGYSVSREKKESFPLTVTSAQKNPTAFYLCASSMSGNQPQHFGDGTRLSIL.

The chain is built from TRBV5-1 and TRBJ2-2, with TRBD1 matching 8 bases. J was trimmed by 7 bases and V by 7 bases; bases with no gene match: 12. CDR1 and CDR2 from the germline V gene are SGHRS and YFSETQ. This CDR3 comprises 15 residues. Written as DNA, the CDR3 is TGCGCCAGCGCCCCCAGGACAGGGAATAACGGGGAGCTGTTTTTT. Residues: CASAPRTGNNGELFF.

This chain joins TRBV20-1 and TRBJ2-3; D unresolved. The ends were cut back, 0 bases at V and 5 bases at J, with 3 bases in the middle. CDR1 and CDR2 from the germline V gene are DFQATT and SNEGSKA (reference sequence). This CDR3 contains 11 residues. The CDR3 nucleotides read TGCAGTGCTAGAGATCGAGATACGCAGTATTTT. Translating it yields CSARDRDTQYF.